These 3 T cell receptor beta chains came from one sample sequenced in a study of shared clonotypes between healthy human individuals. CD45RO negativity and positive selection for CCR7 defined naive CD8 cells, a population that excluded terminally differentiated effector memory CD45RA+ cells. Method: immunoSEQ multiplex PCR; TCRdb's copy keeps in-frame clones and lacks some. The sample lists about 2 million clones, approximately 95% occurring once. Sequencing input: naive CD8+ T cells sorted from blood. These receptors all come from a man between 18 and 35 years old in good health.

This sequence joins TRBV7-8 and TRBJ2-1, with 14 nucleotides matching TRBD2. After removal of 4 bases from V and 9 bases from J, the junction contained 8 bases not matched to a gene. Germline V gene data show CDR1 as SGHVS and CDR2 as FQNEAQ. This CDR3 is 16 amino acids long. CDR3 in amino acids: CASSSGLAGDLGEQFF. Written as DNA, the CDR3 is TGTGCCAGCAGCTCGGGACTAGCGGGAGATTTGGGTGAGCAGTTCTTC. The full variable domain, completed using reference TRBV7-8 and TRBJ2-1, is GAGVSQSPRYKVAKRGQDVALRCDPISGHVSLFWYQQALGQGPEFLTYFQNEAQLDKSGLPSDRFFAERPEGSVSTLKIQRTQQEDSAVYLCASSSGLAGDLGEQFFGPGTRLTVL.

The V gene is TRBV5-6, the J gene TRBJ2-7; D gene ambiguous. Germline assignment: CDR1 SGHDT and CDR2 YYEEEE. Between the trimmed V and J ends, which lost 4 bases and 3 bases, there was a span of 8 bases. The length of the CDR3 is 12 residues. CDR3 coding DNA: TGTGCCAGCAGCACCGACGACTACGAGCAGTACTTC. Translation gives CASSTDDYEQYF.

This sequence joins TRBV27 and TRBJ2-7; 9 bases line up with TRBD2. The germline V gene has CDR1 MNHEY and CDR2 SMNVEV (reference sequence). After removal of 5 bases from V and 6 bases from J, the junction contained 11 bases not matched to a gene. The CDR3 is 15 residues long. CDR3 residues: CASSPTGTSSLEQYF. The DNA for the CDR3 is TGTGCCAGCAGTCCGACCGGGACTAGCTCGCTCGAGCAGTACTTC.